This is a list of T cell receptor beta chains from one sample in a study of blood T cell repertoires in COVID-19. This table comes from immunoSEQ multiplex PCR, and its TCRdb copy is limited to in-frame clones, with some not included. The profile covers roughly 280,000 clones, with around 87% appearing a single time and about 5% taken by the ten largest. The sequencing input was peripheral blood. Source of these receptors: an older woman with COVID-19, enrolled during active disease. CDR3s include the opening cysteine and the closing phenylalanine or tryptophan. D genes are given only for firm matches. Only some rows state a clone size, as once, few, many or a class for expanded clones.

TRBJ1-2	-	once	TRBV4-2	TGTGCCAGCAGCCAGACAGCAAACTATGGCTACACCTTC	CASSQTANYGYTF
TRBJ1-5	TRBD1	-	TRBV10-2	TGCGCCAGCAGTGATCAAAAAGGGACAGGGGGTGGGGGCAATCAGCCCCAGCATTTT	CASSDQKGTGGGGNQPQHF
TRBJ1-2	-	-	TRBV5-4	TGTGCCAGCAGCCCGGATCCAGGGGTGTCCTATGGCTACACCTTC	CASSPDPGVSYGYTF
TRBJ2-3	-	-	TRBV27	TGTGCCAGCGTACCCAGGGGGCGGGGGCTCACAGATACGCAGTATTTT	CASVPRGRGLTDTQYF
TRBJ1-3	-	-	TRBV5-3	TGTGCCAGAAGCTCCTACTGCAGGGTCCTCTCTGGAAACACCATATATTTT	CARSSYCRVLSGNTIYF
TRBJ2-1	-	once	TRBV19	TGTGCCAGTAGTATTGAGCCCCCCTACAATGAGCAGTTCTTC	CASSIEPPYNEQFF
TRBJ2-1	-	-	TRBV12-3/TRBV12-4	TGTGCCAGCAGCTACCGACAGTACAATGAGCAGTTCTTC	CASSYRQYNEQFF
TRBJ2-7	-	-	TRBV7-9	TGTGCCAGCAGCATGGGGCAGAGCATCTACGAGCAGTACTTC	CASSMGQSIYEQYF
TRBJ2-5	-	-	TRBV6-5	TGTGCCAGCAGTTACACAGGGCGGGAGACCCAGTACTTC	CASSYTGRETQYF
TRBJ2-3	TRBD2	-	TRBV6-2/TRBV6-3	TGTGCCAGCAGTCAAGCGGGAGTGGGGAGCACAGATACGCAGTATTTT	CASSQAGVGSTDTQYF